A selection of T cell receptor beta chains follows, all from one sample in a study of cytomegalovirus exposure and HLA in healthy donors. The assay was immunoSEQ multiplex PCR, and TCRdb's table has in-frame clones only and misses some. The sample shows 170,000 or so clones, 80% of them seen only once. The sequencing input was PBMCs. These receptors all come from a boy aged 5-17 years in good health and CMV-seronegative. Both conserved end residues are part of each CDR3. The order of the fields is D gene, V gene, J gene, clone size, CDR3 protein, CDR3 DNA. A D gene is named only where the DNA matches it firmly. Expanded clones get a size class; other rows say once, few or many, or leave the size out.

D gene: NA; V gene: TRBV6-5; J gene: TRBJ1-1; clone size: NA; CDR3 protein: CASSYERFMNTEAFF; CDR3 DNA: TGTGCCAGCAGTTACGAACGGTTCATGAACACTGAAGCTTTCTTT
D gene: NA; V gene: TRBV10-2; J gene: TRBJ2-2; clone size: NA; CDR3 protein: CASSNPLLTVTNTGELFF; CDR3 DNA: TGCGCCAGCAGTAATCCCCTATTGACAGTTACGAACACCGGGGAGCTGTTTTTT
D gene: NA; V gene: TRBV5-4; J gene: TRBJ2-2; clone size: NA; CDR3 protein: CASSRTVVGLHTGELFF; CDR3 DNA: TGTGCCAGCAGCCGGACGGTAGTGGGGCTACACACCGGGGAGCTGTTTTTT
D gene: TRBD2; V gene: TRBV6-5; J gene: TRBJ2-7; clone size: few; CDR3 protein: CASSYGRGGRYEQYF; CDR3 DNA: TGTGCCAGCAGTTACGGGCGGGGGGGCCGCTACGAGCAGTACTTC
D gene: TRBD1; V gene: TRBV30; J gene: TRBJ1-1; clone size: NA; CDR3 protein: CAWSMGGTGNTEAFF; CDR3 DNA: TGTGCCTGGAGTATGGGCGGGACAGGGAACACTGAAGCTTTCTTT
D gene: NA; V gene: TRBV4-3; J gene: TRBJ2-3; clone size: NA; CDR3 protein: CASSQDRSPLDTQYF; CDR3 DNA: TGCGCCAGCAGCCAAGACCGGAGCCCCCTGGATACGCAGTATTTT
D gene: NA; V gene: TRBV7-2; J gene: TRBJ1-2; clone size: NA; CDR3 protein: CASSLAGELDYGYTF; CDR3 DNA: TGTGCCAGCAGCTTAGCAGGGGAATTAGACTATGGCTACACCTTC
D gene: TRBD1; V gene: TRBV6-1; J gene: TRBJ1-4; clone size: NA; CDR3 protein: CASSLRQGNEKLFF; CDR3 DNA: TGTGCCAGCAGTCTGCGACAGGGTAATGAAAAACTGTTTTTT
D gene: TRBD1; V gene: TRBV6-4; J gene: TRBJ2-2; clone size: NA; CDR3 protein: CASSAGEGQGAGELFF; CDR3 DNA: TGTGCCAGCAGCGCGGGTGAGGGACAGGGCGCCGGGGAGCTGTTTTTT
D gene: NA; V gene: TRBV6-1; J gene: TRBJ1-5; clone size: NA; CDR3 protein: CASRRGQAGYQPQHF; CDR3 DNA: TGTGCCAGCAGACGTGGGCAGGCGGGGTATCAGCCCCAGCATTTT
D gene: NA; V gene: TRBV4-1; J gene: TRBJ1-4; clone size: NA; CDR3 protein: CASSQDPWSEKLFF; CDR3 DNA: TGCGCCAGCAGCCAAGATCCTTGGAGTGAAAAACTGTTTTTT
D gene: TRBD1; V gene: TRBV27; J gene: TRBJ2-7; clone size: NA; CDR3 protein: CASSSATGAGSYEQYF; CDR3 DNA: TGTGCCAGCAGCTCAGCGACAGGGGCGGGATCCTACGAGCAGTACTTC
D gene: NA; V gene: TRBV14; J gene: TRBJ1-2; clone size: NA; CDR3 protein: CASSQELHNLPTF; CDR3 DNA: TGTGCCAGCAGCCAAGAACTACACAACCTCCCCACCTTC